The 24 T cell receptor beta chains below were found in one sample sequenced in a study of blood T cell repertoires in COVID-19. The data were produced by immunoSEQ multiplex PCR, yet TCRdb's version contains in-frame clones alone and is incomplete. This table has fewer than 400,000 clones, more than 85% appearing once. The sequenced material came from PBMCs or T cells enriched from blood (not recorded which). The receptors were sampled from a woman in her 30s who had recovered from COVID-19.

This chain joins TRBV2 and TRBJ2-1; D call uncertain. Germline CDR1 SNHLY, CDR2 FYNNEI. V was shortened by 3 bases and J by 6 bases, with 15 bases between the two germline ends. CDR3 length: 15 residues. CDR3 bases: TGTGCCAGCAGTGACCCTCTATTCCTGAGCAATGAGCAGTTCTTC. Protein product: CASSDPLFLSNEQFF.

V and J are TRBV19 and TRBJ1-3; no reliable D call. Trimming pared 6 bases from V and 0 bases from J, leaving 6 bases between. The CDR3 runs to 13 residues. The germline V gene has CDR1 LNHDA and CDR2 SQIVND (reference sequence). The CDR3 DNA reads TGTGCCAGTAGCCCGAGCTCTGGAAACACCATATATTTT. Translated, it gives CASSPSSGNTIYF.

This clone has more than one count but fewer than ten. The chain has TRBV5-1 and TRBJ2-5; 7 bases align to TRBD1. Germline values: CDR1 SGHRS, CDR2 YFSETQ. The ends lost 5 bases at V and 2 bases at J; junction bases unmatched: 0. The CDR3 has 12 amino acids. CDR3 coding DNA: TGCGCCAGCAGGACAGGGCAAGAGACCCAGTACTTC. Translation gives CASRTGQETQYF.

The chain uses TRBV7-2 and TRBJ1-2, with 7 nucleotides matching TRBD1. The CDR3 contains 13 residues. V dropped 5 bases and J dropped 8; count of bases not matched to a gene: 8. Germline V lookup: CDR1 SGHTA, CDR2 FQGNSA. Written as DNA, the CDR3 is TGTGCCAGCAGCAGAGACAGGGTGGAGGGCTACACCTTC. The encoded protein is CASSRDRVEGYTF. The full variable domain, its missing parts supplied by reference TRBV7-2 and TRBJ1-2, is GAGVSQSPSNKVTEKGKDVELRCDPISGHTALYWYRQSLGQGLEFLIYFQGNSAPDKSGLPSDRFSAERTGGSVSTLTIQRTQQEDSAVYLCASSRDRVEGYTFGSGTRLTVV.

The J gene is TRBJ2-5, the V gene TRBV6-5; 10 bases fit TRBD2. Germline CDR1 reads MNHEY; CDR2 reads SVGAGI. The CDR3 runs to 16 residues. V lost 0 bases and J lost 9; bases outside the gene matches: 10. CDR3 DNA sequence: TGTGCCAGCAGTTACTCGCGGCTAGCGGGAGCAAATCCCCAGTACTTC. It specifies CASSYSRLAGANPQYF.

The CDR3 sequence is CASSETGFAATEAFF. The CDR3 DNA reads TGCGCCAGCAGCGAGACAGGGTTCGCGGCCACTGAAGCTTTCTTT. This chain uses TRBV5-1 with TRBJ1-1; 7 bases line up with TRBD1. J was trimmed by 4 bases and V by 4 bases; bases with no gene match: 10. CDR1 is SGHRS and CDR2 is YFSETQ in the germline V gene. This CDR3 spans 15 amino acids. The whole variable domain, remainder taken from reference TRBV5-1 and TRBJ1-1, is KAGVTQTPRYLIKTRGQQVTLSCSPISGHRSVSWYQQTPGQGLQFLFEYFSETQRNKGNFPGRFSGRQFSNSRSEMNVSTLELGDSALYLCASSETGFAATEAFFGQGTRLTVV.

This chain uses TRBV19 with TRBJ2-4; 11 bases fit TRBD1. CDR3 length: 14 amino acids. Looked up from germline, CDR1 is LNHDA and CDR2 is SQIVND (reference sequence). Germline trimming cut 9 bases from V and 8 bases from J; bases unmatched to any gene: 9. The CDR3 loop is CASDPGQGDYIQYF. DNA for the CDR3: TGTGCCAGCGACCCGGGACAGGGGGATTACATTCAGTACTTC.

The rearrangement uses TRBV3-1 (or the pseudogene TRBV3-2) and TRBJ1-1; TRBD1 matches at 9 bases. Germline assignment: CDR1 LGHDT and CDR2 YNNKEL (reference sequence). CDR3 length equals 14 residues. V was clipped by 8 bases and J by 1 base; unmatched bases: 5. The CDR3, as DNA: TGTGCCAGCGGCATGGACAGGGGGAACACTGAAGCTTTCTTT. Protein product: CASGMDRGNTEAFF.

The rearrangement joins TRBV28 to TRBJ1-2; tentatively, D is TRBD1 (5 bases). Trimming shortened V by 1 base and J by 6 bases, and 24 bases separated the two germline ends. CDR1 is MDHEN, CDR2 SYDVKM, per germline. The CDR3 is made up of 18 amino acids. CDR3 sequence reads: CASSLLAGGGSVRDGYTF. The CDR3 DNA reads TGTGCCAGCAGTTTATTGGCCGGCGGGGGGTCGGTAAGGGATGGCTACACCTTC.

The chain links TRBV19 to TRBJ1-1; D may be TRBD1 (6 bases). V was pared by 4 bases and J by 0 bases, with 9 bases between. Germline values: CDR1 LNHDA, CDR2 SQIVND (reference sequence). The CDR3 has 14 amino acids. The CDR3 here is CASSRGGLNTEAFF. DNA for the CDR3: TGTGCCAGTAGTAGGGGGGGGCTGAACACTGAAGCTTTCTTT.

The chain uses TRBV6-5 and TRBJ2-7, with 12 bases aligning to TRBD2. The V and J ends lost 5 bases and 3 bases, in that order; junction bases with no gene match: 5. The germline V gene has CDR1 MNHEY and CDR2 SVGAGI. The CDR3 spans 15 residues. In DNA, the CDR3 is TGTGCCAGCAGTCGCGGACTAGCGGGAATCTACGAGCAGTACTTC. It encodes CASSRGLAGIYEQYF.

Only one count was recorded for this clone. The chain recombines TRBV28 with TRBJ1-5; no reliable D call. V was cut by 2 bases and J by 11 bases, with 10 bases left in between. Per the germline V gene, CDR1 is MDHEN and CDR2 is SYDVKM. The CDR3 is made up of 12 amino acids. The CDR3 DNA is TGTGCCAGCAGTTTAGGGTCCCTAGCCCAGCATTTT. Its protein is CASSLGSLAQHF.

The chain uses TRBV6-5 and TRBJ1-3; tentatively, D is TRBD1 (6 bases). Trimming cost V 5 bases and J 1 base, with 12 bases left between them. CDR3 length equals 15 residues. The germline V gene encodes CDR1 MNHEY and CDR2 SVGAGI. DNA for the CDR3: TGTGCCAGCAGTCTTTTACAGGGATCTGGAAACACCATATATTTT. It specifies CASSLLQGSGNTIYF.

The J gene is TRBJ1-5, the V gene TRBV19, with 8 bases that match TRBD1. J gave up 6 bases and V 5 bases, and 18 bases lay outside the gene matches. CDR3 length: 18 residues. Per germline, CDR1 LNHDA and CDR2 SQIVND (reference sequence). CDR3 DNA: TGTGCCAGTAGTTCCGGACAGGGTTTGGGAGATCGCGGTCAGCCCCAGCATTTT. Encoded protein: CASSSGQGLGDRGQPQHF.

The chain links TRBV4-1 to TRBJ2-7; maybe TRBD1 (6 bases). Germline CDR1 and CDR2: MGHRA and YSYEKL. The CDR3 covers 15 residues. Trimming removed 6 bases at V and 0 bases at J, with 15 bases between. The CDR3: CASRQRGTGSYEQYF. CDR3 bases: TGCGCCAGCAGACAAAGGGGGACGGGCTCCTACGAGCAGTACTTC.

The V call is TRBV28, the J call TRBJ1-2, with 7 bases that match TRBD1. The CDR3 extends over 15 amino acids. Germline V gene sequence: CDR1 MDHEN, CDR2 SYDVKM. Trimming removed 4 bases from V and 3 bases from J; junction bases left unmatched: 8. The CDR3 spells CASSSEGGADYGYTF. Written as DNA, the CDR3 is TGTGCCAGCAGTTCTGAAGGGGGCGCAGACTATGGCTACACCTTC.

The DNA for the CDR3 is TGTGCCAGCAGAGCACTAGCGGGTGGAACCGGGGAGCTGTTTTTT. Amino acids: CASRALAGGTGELFF. This chain uses TRBV5-4 with TRBJ2-2; 9 bases line up with TRBD2. Germline trimming cut 5 bases from V and 5 bases from J; bases unmatched to any gene: 7. The CDR3 has 15 residues. The germline V gene encodes CDR1 SGHNT and CDR2 YYREEE (reference sequence).

V and J are TRBV9 and TRBJ1-2; D gene unclear. Germline CDR1 SGDLS, CDR2 YYNGEE. This CDR3 has 15 amino acids. Trimming took off 2 bases at V and 0 bases at J, with 11 bases between the two ends. The CDR3 nucleotides read TGTGCCAGCAGCGTCGAGGGCGCATCTAACTATGGCTACACCTTC. Translation gives CASSVEGASNYGYTF.

The gene calls are TRBV28 and TRBJ1-4, with TRBD1 matching 9 bases. The CDR3 loop spans 15 amino acids. Germline trimming cut 6 bases from V and 7 bases from J; bases unmatched to any gene: 9. The V gene's germline CDR1 is MDHEN and CDR2 SYDVKM. DNA for the CDR3: TGTGCCAGCAGCGCGCCGGGACAGGGTCGTGAAAAACTGTTTTTT. Translation: CASSAPGQGREKLFF.

V is TRBV7-2 and J is TRBJ2-5, with D uncertain. Per the germline V gene, CDR1 is SGHTA and CDR2 is FQGNSA. The CDR3 covers 13 residues. V lost 2 bases to trimming and J lost 4 bases, with 8 bases between them. CDR3 nucleotide sequence: TGTGCCAGCAGCTTAATGGCCCCAGAGACCCAGTACTTC. Its protein product is CASSLMAPETQYF.

The chain is built from TRBV6-5 and TRBJ1-4, with 7 bases fitting TRBD1. Germline loops: CDR1 MNHEY, CDR2 SVGAGI. The CDR3 has 15 residues. V lost 0 bases to trimming and J lost 8 bases; unmatched junction nucleotides: 6. The chain's CDR3 is CASSYSTGLAEKLFF. The CDR3 nucleotides are TGTGCCAGCAGTTACTCGACAGGGCTGGCCGAAAAACTGTTTTTT.

CDR3 sequence: CASVSAGGPPYNEQFF. CDR3 sequence (DNA): TGTGCCAGCGTTTCAGCGGGAGGGCCCCCCTACAATGAGCAGTTCTTC. This chain connects TRBV3-1 (or the pseudogene TRBV3-2) to TRBJ2-1, with TRBD2 identical over 10 bases. With V trimmed by 8 bases and J by 2 bases, 9 bases remained unmatched. The CDR3 is made up of 16 amino acids. Germline V gives CDR1 LGHDT, CDR2 YNNKEL (reference sequence).

CDR3 sequence (DNA): TGCGCCAGCAGCGGGGACAGGGTAAACAATGAGCAGTTCTTC. It specifies CASSGDRVNNEQFF. This chain uses TRBV5-1 with TRBJ2-1; 9 nucleotides line up with TRBD1. Trimming cost V 4 bases and J 5 bases; bases outside gene matches: 4. CDR3 length: 14 residues. Germline CDR1 SGHRS, CDR2 YFSETQ. Variable domain in full (rest from reference TRBV5-1 and TRBJ2-1): KAGVTQTPRYLIKTRGQQVTLSCSPISGHRSVSWYQQTPGQGLQFLFEYFSETQRNKGNFPGRFSGRQFSNSRSEMNVSTLELGDSALYLCASSGDRVNNEQFFGPGTRLTVL.

The chain is built from TRBV5-1 and TRBJ1-4, with D possibly being TRBD1 (5 bases). This CDR3 contains 13 residues. The ends were cut back, 4 bases at V and 6 bases at J, with 10 bases in the middle. Germline values: CDR1 SGHRS, CDR2 YFSETQ. The CDR3 is CASSDGGHEKLFF. In DNA form, the CDR3 reads TGCGCCAGCAGCGACGGGGGTCATGAAAAACTGTTTTTT.